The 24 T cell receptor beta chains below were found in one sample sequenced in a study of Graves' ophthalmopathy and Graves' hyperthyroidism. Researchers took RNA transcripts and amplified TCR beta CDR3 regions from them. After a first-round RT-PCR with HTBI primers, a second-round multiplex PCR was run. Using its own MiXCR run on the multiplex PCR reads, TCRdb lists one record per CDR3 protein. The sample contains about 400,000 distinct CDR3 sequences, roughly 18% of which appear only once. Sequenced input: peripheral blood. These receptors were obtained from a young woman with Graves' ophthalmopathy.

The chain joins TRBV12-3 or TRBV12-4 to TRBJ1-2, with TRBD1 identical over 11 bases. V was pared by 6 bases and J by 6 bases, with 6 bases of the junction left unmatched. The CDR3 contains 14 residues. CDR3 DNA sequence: TGTGCCAGCAGGGGACAGGGGGTTAAGGATGGCTACACCTTC. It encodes CASRGQGVKDGYTF.

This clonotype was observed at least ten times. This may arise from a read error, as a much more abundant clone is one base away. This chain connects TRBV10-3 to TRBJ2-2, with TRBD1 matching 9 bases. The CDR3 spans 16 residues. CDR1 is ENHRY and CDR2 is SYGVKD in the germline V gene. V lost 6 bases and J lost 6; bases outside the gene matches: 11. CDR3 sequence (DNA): TGTGCCATCAGCCGGAGGACAGGGGAAACCGCCGGGGAGCTGTTTTTT. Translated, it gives CAISRRTGETAGELFF.

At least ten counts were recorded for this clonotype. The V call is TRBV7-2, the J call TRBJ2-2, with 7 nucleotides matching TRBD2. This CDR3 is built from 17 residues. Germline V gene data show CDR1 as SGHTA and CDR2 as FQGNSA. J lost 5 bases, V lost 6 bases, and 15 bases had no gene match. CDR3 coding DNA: TGTGCCAGCAGTCGTGGGGGGGAGACGGGGGGAACCGGGGAGCTGTTTTTT. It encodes CASSRGGETGGTGELFF. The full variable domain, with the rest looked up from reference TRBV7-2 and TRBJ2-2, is GAGVSQSPSNKVTEKGKDVELRCDPISGHTALYWYRQSLGQGLEFLIYFQGNSAPDKSGLPSDRFSAERTGGSVSTLTIQRTQQEDSAVYLCASSRGGETGGTGELFFGEGSRLTVL.

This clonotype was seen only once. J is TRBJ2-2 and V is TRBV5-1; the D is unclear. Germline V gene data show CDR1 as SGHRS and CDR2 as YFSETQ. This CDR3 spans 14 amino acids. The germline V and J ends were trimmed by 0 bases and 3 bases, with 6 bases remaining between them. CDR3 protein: CASSLGEDTGELFF. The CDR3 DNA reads TGCGCCAGCAGCTTGGGCGAGGACACCGGGGAGCTGTTTTTT.

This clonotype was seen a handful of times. The CDR3 sequence: CATSDLSSGRFETQYF. CDR3 nucleotides: TGTGCCACCAGTGATTTGTCTAGCGGGAGGTTTGAGACCCAGTACTTC. This chain joins TRBV24-1 and TRBJ2-5, with 11 nucleotides matching TRBD2. Unmatched junction bases numbered 4, after V lost 0 bases and J lost 5 bases. This CDR3 is 16 amino acids long. Germline assignment: CDR1 KGHDR and CDR2 SFDVKD.

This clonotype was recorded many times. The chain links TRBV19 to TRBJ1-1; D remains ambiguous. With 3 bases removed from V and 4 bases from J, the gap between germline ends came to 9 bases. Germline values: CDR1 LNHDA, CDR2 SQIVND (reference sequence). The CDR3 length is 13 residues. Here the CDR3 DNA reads TGTGCCAGTAGTATCGGAGTGGGCACTGAAGCTTTCTTT. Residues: CASSIGVGTEAFF. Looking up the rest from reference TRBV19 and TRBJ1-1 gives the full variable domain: DGGITQSPKYLFRKEGQNVTLSCEQNLNHDAMYWYRQDPGQGLRLIYYSQIVNDFQKGDIAEGYSVSREKKESFPLTVTSAQKNPTAFYLCASSIGVGTEAFFGQGTRLTVV.

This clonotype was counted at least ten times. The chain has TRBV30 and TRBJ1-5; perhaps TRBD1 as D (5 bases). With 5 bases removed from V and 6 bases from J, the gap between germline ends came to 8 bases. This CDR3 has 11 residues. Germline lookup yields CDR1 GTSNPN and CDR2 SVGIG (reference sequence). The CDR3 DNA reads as TGTGCCTGGGGTAGGGGTCAGCCCCAGCATTTT. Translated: CAWGRGQPQHF.

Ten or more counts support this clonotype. This chain's CDR3 is CASSFGAGPFYEQYF. The CDR3, as DNA: TGTGCCAGCAGTTTCGGGGCAGGGCCCTTCTACGAGCAGTACTTC. The V gene is TRBV12-3 or TRBV12-4, the J gene TRBJ2-7, with D possibly being TRBD1 or TRBD2 (5 bases each). V was clipped by 3 bases and J by 3 bases, with 15 bases between them. The length of the CDR3 is 15 residues.

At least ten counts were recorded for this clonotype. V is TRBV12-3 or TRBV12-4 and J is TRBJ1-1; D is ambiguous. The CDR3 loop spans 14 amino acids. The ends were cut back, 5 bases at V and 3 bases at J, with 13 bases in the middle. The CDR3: CASSPSGRDTEAFF. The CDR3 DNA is TGTGCCAGCAGTCCATCTGGACGGGACACTGAAGCTTTCTTT.

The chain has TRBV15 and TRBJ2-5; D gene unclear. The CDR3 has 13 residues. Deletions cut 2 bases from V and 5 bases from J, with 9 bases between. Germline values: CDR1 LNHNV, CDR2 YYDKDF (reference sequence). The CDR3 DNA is TGTGCCACCAGCAGACCTCCAGCGGAGACCCAGTACTTC. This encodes CATSRPPAETQYF.

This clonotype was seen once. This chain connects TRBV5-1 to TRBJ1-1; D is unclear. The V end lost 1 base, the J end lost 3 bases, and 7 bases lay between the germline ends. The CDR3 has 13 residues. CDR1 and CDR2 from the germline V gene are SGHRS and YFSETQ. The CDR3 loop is CASSLSLDTEAFF. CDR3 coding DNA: TGCGCCAGCAGCTTGAGTCTAGACACTGAAGCTTTCTTT.

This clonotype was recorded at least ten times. The CDR3 loop is CASSYGQNRYF. CDR3 bases: TGTGCCAGCAGTTACGGACAGAATAGGTACTTC. The chain recombines TRBV6-2 or TRBV6-3 with TRBJ2-7; maybe TRBD1 (6 bases). V lost 2 bases and J lost 12, with 11 bases in between. Germline-derived CDR1 and CDR2 are MNHEY and SVGEGT. The CDR3 has 11 amino acids.

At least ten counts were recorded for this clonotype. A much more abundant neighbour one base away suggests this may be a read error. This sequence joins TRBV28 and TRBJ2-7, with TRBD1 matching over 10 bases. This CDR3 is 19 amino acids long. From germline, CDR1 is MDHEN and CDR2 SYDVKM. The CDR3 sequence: CASSFSSDRGFLLSHEQYF. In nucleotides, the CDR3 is TGTGCCAGCAGTTTTTCCTCGGACAGGGGGTTCCTCCTCTCCCACGAGCAGTACTTC.

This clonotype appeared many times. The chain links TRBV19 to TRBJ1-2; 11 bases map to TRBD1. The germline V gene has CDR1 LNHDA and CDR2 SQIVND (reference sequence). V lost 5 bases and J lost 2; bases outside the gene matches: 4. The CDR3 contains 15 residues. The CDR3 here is CASSPRDRGNYGYTF. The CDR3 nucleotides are TGTGCCAGTAGTCCGCGGGACAGGGGGAACTATGGCTACACCTTC.

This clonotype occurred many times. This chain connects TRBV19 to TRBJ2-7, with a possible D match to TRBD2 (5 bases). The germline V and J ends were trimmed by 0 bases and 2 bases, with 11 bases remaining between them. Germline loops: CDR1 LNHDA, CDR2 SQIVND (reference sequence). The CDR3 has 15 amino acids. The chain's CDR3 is CASSIETTITYEQYF. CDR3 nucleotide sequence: TGTGCCAGTAGTATAGAGACTACCATCACCTACGAGCAGTACTTC.

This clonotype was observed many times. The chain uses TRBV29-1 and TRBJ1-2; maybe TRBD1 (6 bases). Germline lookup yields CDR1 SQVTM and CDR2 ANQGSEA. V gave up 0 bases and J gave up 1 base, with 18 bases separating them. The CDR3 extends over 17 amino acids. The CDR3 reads CSVEDQGRTANNYGYTF. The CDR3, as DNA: TGCAGCGTTGAAGACCAGGGGAGGACAGCCAATAACTATGGCTACACCTTC. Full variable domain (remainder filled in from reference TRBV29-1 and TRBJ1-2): SAVISQKPSRDICQRGTSLTIQCQVDSQVTMMFWYRQQPGQSLTLIATANQGSEATYESGFVIDKFPISRPNLTFSTLTVSNMSPEDSSIYLCSVEDQGRTANNYGYTFGSGTRLTVV.

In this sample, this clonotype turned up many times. CDR3 sequence: CASSDDAGVQETQYF. In nucleotides, the CDR3 is TGCGCCAGCAGTGACGACGCGGGGGTACAAGAGACCCAGTACTTC. This rearrangement joins TRBV10-2 to TRBJ2-5, with 7 nucleotides matching TRBD2. The germline V gene encodes CDR1 WSHSY and CDR2 SAAADI. This CDR3 comprises 15 residues. J gave up 2 bases and V 3 bases, and 6 bases lay outside the gene matches.

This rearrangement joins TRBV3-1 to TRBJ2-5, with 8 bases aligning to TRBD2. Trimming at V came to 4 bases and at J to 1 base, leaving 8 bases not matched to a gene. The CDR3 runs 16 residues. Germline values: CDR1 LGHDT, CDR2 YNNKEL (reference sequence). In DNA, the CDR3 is TGTGCCAGCAGCCTCCCGGGGGGGGCCGGCCAAGAGACCCAGTACTTC. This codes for CASSLPGGAGQETQYF.

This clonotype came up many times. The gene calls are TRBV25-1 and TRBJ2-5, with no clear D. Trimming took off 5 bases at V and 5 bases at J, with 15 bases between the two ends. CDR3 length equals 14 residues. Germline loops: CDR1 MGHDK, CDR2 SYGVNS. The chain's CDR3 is CASSPVAVWETQYF. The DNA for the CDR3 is TGTGCCAGCAGTCCGGTGGCAGTCTGGGAGACCCAGTACTTC.

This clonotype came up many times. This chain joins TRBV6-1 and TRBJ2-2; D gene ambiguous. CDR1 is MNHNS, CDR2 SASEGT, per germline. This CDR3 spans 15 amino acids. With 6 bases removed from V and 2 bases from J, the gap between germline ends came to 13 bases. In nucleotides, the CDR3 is TGTGCCAGCAGGCCTCTAGGGATTAACACCGGGGAGCTGTTTTTT. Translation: CASRPLGINTGELFF.

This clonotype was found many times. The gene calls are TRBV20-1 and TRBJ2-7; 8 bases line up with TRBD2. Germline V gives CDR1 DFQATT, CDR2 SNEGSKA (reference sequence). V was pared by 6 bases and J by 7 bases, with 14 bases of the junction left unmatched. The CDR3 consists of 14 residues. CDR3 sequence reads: CSATGVAGGVEQYF. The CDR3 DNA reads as TGCAGTGCAACGGGGGTGGCCGGGGGGGTGGAGCAGTACTTC.

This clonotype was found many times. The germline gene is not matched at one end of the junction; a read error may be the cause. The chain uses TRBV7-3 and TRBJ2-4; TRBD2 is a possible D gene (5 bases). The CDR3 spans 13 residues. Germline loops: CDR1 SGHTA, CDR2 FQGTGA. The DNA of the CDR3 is TGTGCCAGCAGCTTAGATCCTAGCCCGTATCGGTTCTTC. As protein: CASSLDPSPYRFF.

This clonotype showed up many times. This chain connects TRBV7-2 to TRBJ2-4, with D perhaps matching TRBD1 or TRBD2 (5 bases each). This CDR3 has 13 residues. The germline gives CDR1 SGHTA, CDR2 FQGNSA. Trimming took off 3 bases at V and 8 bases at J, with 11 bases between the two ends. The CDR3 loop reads CASSFGGQYIQYF. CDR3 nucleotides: TGTGCCAGCAGCTTTGGGGGTCAATACATTCAGTACTTC.

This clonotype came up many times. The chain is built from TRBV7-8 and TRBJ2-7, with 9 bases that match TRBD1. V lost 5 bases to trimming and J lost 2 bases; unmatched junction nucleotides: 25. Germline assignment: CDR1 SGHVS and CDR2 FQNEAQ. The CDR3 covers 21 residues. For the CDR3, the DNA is TGTGCCAGCAGCGCCCGTGGTCTCAGGACAGGGGACCCAAAAAGACCCTACGAGCAGTACTTC. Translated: CASSARGLRTGDPKRPYEQYF.